These 2 T cell receptor beta chains were sequenced from one sample in a study of Ad26.COV2.S vaccination and SARS-CoV-2 variants. Described treatment: some 20 received Ad26.COV2.S at low or high dose, single or two shots; 5 received placebo; per-sample allocation not given. The study sampled participants on day 63 after the first vaccine or placebo injection. Profiling relied on immunoSEQ multiplex PCR, and the TCRdb table lists in-frame clones only, not all of them. This sample has about 410,000 clones, with about 90% found just once. The specimen was peripheral blood, collected in a trial of Ad26.COV2.S vaccine versus placebo. These receptor sequences come from a person between 18 and 65 years old who received the Ad26.COV2.S COVID-19 vaccine or a placebo.

V usage is TRBV7-9 and J usage is TRBJ2-7; 7 positions match TRBD1. Germline lookup yields CDR1 SEHNR and CDR2 FQNEAQ (reference sequence). The J segment lost 0 bases and the V segment lost 0 bases, leaving 5 bases of the junction unmatched. The length of the CDR3 is 16 residues. CDR3 loop: CASSLAGTAISYEQYF. CDR3 DNA sequence: TGTGCCAGCAGCTTAGCGGGGACAGCGATCTCCTACGAGCAGTACTTC.

The chain is built from TRBV15 and TRBJ1-2; D gene unclear. The germline CDR1 and CDR2 sequences are LNHNV and YYDKDF (reference sequence). Trimming cost V 1 base and J 4 bases, with 10 bases left between them. This CDR3 spans 14 amino acids. CDR3 nucleotide sequence: TGTGCCACCAGCAGAGTTGAGGGATTCTATGGCTACACCTTC. It is translated as CATSRVEGFYGYTF.